The sample holds one count of the clone carrying this T cell receptor beta chain. The source of the sample is a study of blood T cell repertoires in COVID-19. The ends were cut back, 4 bases at V and 5 bases at J, with 13 bases in the middle. Germline assignment: CDR1 SGHRS and CDR2 YFSETQ. CDR3 length: 14 amino acids. Under the authors' procedure: By means of reference gene primer amplification, nucleated cell counts were estimated. The protocol was immunoSEQ multiplex PCR, while the TCRdb copy is restricted to in-frame clones and leaves out a portion. V, J and clone size are those of that table, while D and trimming were read from the DNA. The sample consists of about 220,000 clones, under 90% of them appearing once. Those enrolled, adults aged roughly 18 to 100 years, came from fewer than 25 US areas. Someone with COVID-19 had been met by exposed participants within 2 weeks before study entry.

The TCR comes from a woman in her thirties or forties who had been exposed to COVID-19. The sequencing input was PBMCs or T cells enriched from blood (not recorded which). The chain combines TRBV5-1 with TRBJ1-5; D perhaps matches TRBD1 (6 bases). The CDR3 nucleotides read TGCGCCAGCAGCCCTGGTGAGGGGGATCAGCCCCAGCATTTT. Its protein is CASSPGEGDQPQHF.